The following is a T cell receptor beta chain sequence with its context. TCRdb reprocessed the 5' RACE reads and stores each CDR3 protein as one record, lacking DNA. The sample table sets out approximately 440,000 distinct CDR3 sequences. The sample is drawn from a study of T cells expressing NK-cell markers. Study in general: Sorted CD3+CD56-NKG2C+, CD3+CD56+NKG2C- and CD3+CD56+NKG2C+ T cells were the source of the TCR beta repertoires.

The CDR3 loop spans 13 amino acids. CDR1 LGHDT and CDR2 YNNKEL come from the germline V gene (reference sequence). This clonotype was sampled from a woman aged 50 to 60 in good health. Sequenced input: blood T cells: a sorted CD56 or NKG2C T cell subset, CD4+ or CD8+ T cells, or bulk PBMC T cells (not recorded which). The chain employs TRBV3-1 and TRBJ1-1. The CDR3 loop is CASGTATNTEAFF.